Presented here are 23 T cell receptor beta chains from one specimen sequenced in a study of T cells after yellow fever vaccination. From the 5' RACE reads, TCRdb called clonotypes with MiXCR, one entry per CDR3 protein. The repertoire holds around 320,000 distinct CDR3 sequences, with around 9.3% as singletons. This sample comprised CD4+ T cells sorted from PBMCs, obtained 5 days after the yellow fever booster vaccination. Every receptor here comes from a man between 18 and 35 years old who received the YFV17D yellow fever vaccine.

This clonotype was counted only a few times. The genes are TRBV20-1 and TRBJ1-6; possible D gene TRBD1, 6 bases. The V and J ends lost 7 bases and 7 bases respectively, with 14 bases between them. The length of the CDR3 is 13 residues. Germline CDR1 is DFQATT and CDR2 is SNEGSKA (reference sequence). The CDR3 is CSVYRDKNSPLHF. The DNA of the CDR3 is TGCAGTGTCTACCGGGACAAGAATTCACCCCTCCACTTT.

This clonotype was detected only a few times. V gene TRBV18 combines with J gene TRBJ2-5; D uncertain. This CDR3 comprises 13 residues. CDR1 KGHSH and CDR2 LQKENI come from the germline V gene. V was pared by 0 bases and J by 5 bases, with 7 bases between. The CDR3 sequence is CASSPPTSETQYF. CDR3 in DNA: TGTGCCAGCTCACCACCGACATCCGAGACCCAGTACTTC.

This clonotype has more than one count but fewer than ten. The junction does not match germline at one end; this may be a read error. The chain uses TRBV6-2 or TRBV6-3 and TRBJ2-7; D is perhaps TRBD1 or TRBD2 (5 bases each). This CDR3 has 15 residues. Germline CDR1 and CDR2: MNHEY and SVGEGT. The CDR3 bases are TGTGCCAGCAGTGACTCGGGGACGAGCTCCTACGAGCAGTACTTC. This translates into CASSDSGTSSYEQYF.

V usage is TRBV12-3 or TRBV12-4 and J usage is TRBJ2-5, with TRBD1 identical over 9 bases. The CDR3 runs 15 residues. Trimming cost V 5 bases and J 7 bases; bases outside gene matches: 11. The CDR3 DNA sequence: TGTGCCAGCAGTCCCCGGGGGACAGGGCCATGGACCCAGTACTTC. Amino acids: CASSPRGTGPWTQYF.

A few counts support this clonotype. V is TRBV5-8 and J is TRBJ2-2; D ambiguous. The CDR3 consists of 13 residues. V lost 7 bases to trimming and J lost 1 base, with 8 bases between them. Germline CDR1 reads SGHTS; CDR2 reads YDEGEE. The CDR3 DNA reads TGTGCCAGCTCGGCAGGGAACACCGGGGAGCTGTTTTTT. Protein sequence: CASSAGNTGELFF.

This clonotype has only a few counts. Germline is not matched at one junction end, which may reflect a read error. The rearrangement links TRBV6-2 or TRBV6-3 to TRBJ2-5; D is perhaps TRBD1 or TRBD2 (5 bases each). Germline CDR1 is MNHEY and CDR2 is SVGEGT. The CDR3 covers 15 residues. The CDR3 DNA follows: TGTGCCAGCAGTCACTCTGGGACCCCGGGAGAGACCCAGTACTTC. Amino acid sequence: CASSHSGTPGETQYF.

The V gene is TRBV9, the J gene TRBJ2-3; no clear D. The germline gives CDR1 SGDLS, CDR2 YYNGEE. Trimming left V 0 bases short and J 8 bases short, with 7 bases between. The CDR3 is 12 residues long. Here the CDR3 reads CASSVEWSTQYF. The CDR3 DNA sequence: TGTGCCAGCAGCGTAGAATGGAGTACGCAGTATTTT.

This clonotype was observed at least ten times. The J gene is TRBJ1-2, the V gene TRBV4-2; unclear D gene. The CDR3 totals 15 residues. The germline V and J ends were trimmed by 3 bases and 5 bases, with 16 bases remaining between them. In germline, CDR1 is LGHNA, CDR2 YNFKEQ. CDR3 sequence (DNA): TGTGCCAGCAGCCAGGAGTGGGCTCCGACGTATGGCTACACCTTC. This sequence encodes CASSQEWAPTYGYTF.

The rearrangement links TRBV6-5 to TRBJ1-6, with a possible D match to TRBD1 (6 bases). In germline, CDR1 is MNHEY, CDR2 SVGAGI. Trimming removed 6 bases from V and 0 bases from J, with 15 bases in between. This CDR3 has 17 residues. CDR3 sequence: CASRGQRPSSYNSPLHF. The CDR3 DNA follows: TGTGCCAGCAGAGGACAGCGACCAAGCTCCTATAATTCACCCCTCCACTTT.

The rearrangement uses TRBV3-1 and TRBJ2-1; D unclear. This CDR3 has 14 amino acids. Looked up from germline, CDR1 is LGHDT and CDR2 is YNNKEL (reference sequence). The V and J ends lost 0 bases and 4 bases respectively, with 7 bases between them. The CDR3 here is CASSQDSAYNEQFF. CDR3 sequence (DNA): TGTGCCAGCAGCCAAGATTCCGCTTACAATGAGCAGTTCTTC.

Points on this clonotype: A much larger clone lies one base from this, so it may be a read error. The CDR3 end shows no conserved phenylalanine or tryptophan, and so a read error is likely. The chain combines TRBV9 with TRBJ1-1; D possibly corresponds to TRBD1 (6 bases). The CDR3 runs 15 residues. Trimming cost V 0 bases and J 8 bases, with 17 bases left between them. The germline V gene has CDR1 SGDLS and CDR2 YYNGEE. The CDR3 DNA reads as TGTGCCAGCAGCGTAGGGGGTAGGGGGGTGCGAGAAGCTTTCATT. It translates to CASSVGGRGVREAFI.

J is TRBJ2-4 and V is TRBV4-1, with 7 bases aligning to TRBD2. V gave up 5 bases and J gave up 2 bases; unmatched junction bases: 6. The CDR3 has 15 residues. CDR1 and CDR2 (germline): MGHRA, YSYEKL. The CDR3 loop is CASSSTGGTKNIQYF. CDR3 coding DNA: TGCGCCAGCAGCTCTACCGGGGGGACCAAAAACATTCAGTACTTC.

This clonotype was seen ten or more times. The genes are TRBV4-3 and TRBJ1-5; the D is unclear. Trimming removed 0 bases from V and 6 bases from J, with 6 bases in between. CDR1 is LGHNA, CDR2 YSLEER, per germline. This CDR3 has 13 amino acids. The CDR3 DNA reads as TGCGCCAGCAGCCAAGATGAGGGTCAGCCCCAGCATTTT. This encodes CASSQDEGQPQHF.

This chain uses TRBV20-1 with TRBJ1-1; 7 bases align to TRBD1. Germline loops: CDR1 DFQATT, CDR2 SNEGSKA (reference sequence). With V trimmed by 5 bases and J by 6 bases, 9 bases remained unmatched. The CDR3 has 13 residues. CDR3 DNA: TGCAGTGCTCTACCAGGGGGAGCACCTGAAGCTTTCTTT. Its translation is CSALPGGAPEAFF.

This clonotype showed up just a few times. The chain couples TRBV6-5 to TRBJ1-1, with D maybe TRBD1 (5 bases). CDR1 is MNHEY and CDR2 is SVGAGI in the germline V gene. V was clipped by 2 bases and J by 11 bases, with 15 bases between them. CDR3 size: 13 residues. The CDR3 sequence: CASSYGRGVGAFF. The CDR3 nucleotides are TGTGCCAGCAGTTACGGACGGGGGGTAGGGGCTTTCTTT.

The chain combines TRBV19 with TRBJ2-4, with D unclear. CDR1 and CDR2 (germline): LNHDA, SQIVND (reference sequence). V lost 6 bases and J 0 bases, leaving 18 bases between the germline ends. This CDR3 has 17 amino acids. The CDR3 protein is CASRASEHTLAKNIQYF. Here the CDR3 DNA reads TGTGCCAGTAGGGCGTCGGAACACACCCTAGCCAAAAACATTCAGTACTTC.

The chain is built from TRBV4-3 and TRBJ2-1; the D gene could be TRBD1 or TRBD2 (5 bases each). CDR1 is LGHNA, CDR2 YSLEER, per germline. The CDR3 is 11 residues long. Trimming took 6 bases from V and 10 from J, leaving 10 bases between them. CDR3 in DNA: TGCGCCAGCAGTCTGGGGACCGAGCAGTTCTTC. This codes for CASSLGTEQFF.

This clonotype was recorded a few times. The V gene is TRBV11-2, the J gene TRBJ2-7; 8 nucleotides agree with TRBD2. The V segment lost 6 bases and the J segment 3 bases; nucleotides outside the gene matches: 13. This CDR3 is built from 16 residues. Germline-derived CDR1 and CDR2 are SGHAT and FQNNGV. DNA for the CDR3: TGTGCCAGCAGGAGGCTTATTAAGCGGGGGAGCTACGAGCAGTACTTC. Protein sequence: CASRRLIKRGSYEQYF.

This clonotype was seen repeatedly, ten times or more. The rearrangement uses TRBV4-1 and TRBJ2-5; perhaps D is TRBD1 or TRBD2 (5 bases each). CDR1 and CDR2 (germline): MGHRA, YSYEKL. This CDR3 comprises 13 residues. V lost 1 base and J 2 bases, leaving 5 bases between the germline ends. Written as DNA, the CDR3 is TGCGCCAGCAGCCAAGGGGGGCAAGAGACCCAGTACTTC. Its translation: CASSQGGQETQYF.

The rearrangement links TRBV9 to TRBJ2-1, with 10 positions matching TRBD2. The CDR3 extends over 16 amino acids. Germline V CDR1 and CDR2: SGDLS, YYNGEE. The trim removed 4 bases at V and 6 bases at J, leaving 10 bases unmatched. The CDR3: CASSPPGTSAPNEQFF. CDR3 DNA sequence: TGTGCCAGCAGCCCACCAGGGACTAGCGCTCCCAATGAGCAGTTCTTC. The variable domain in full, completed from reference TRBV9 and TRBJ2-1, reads DSGVTQTPKHLITATGQRVTLRCSPRSGDLSVYWYQQSLDQGLQFLIQYYNGEERAKGNILERFSAQQFPDLHSELNLSSLELGDSALYFCASSPPGTSAPNEQFFGPGTRLTVL.

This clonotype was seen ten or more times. This CDR3 reads CASSSGPYGYTF. CDR3 nucleotide sequence: TGTGCCAGCAGCTCCGGACCCTATGGCTACACCTTC. This sequence joins TRBV5-6 and TRBJ1-2; D call uncertain. The germline V gene has CDR1 SGHDT and CDR2 YYEEEE. Trimming shortened V by 3 bases and J by 4 bases, and 7 bases separated the two germline ends. This CDR3 is 12 amino acids long.

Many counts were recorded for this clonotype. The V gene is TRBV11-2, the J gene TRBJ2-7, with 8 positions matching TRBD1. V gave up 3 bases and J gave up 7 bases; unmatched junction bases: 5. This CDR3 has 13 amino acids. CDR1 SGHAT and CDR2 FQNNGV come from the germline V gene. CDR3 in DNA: TGTGCCAGCAGCTTGGACAGGGTGGGTGAGCAGTACTTC. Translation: CASSLDRVGEQYF.

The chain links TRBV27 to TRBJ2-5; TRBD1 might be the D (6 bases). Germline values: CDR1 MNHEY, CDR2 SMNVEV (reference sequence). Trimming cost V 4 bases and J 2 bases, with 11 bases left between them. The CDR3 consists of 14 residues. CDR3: CASSSRDTQETQYF. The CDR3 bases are TGTGCCAGCAGTTCCCGGGACACTCAAGAGACCCAGTACTTC.